The TCR beta chain described here comes from a study of cytomegalovirus exposure and HLA in healthy donors. Study summary: Drawn from HLA-typed donors, around 85 million unique TCRs were held in an early data release. Findings and caveats of the study: Association with HLA alleles at 0.05 false discovery rate was found for 16,951 TCR beta sequences in a later analysis. Versus the approximately 720-donor mean, an Asian-associated ancestry cluster reportedly showed fewer N-insertions in a later analysis. Within a later analysis, the majority of CMV-associated TCR beta chains appeared HLA-restricted.

Germline assignment: CDR1 MNHEY and CDR2 SVGAGI. V lost 9 bases and J 1 base, leaving 4 bases between the germline ends. The CDR3 spans 11 residues. Remarks on this clone: Its specificity is unknown.

Amplification used 60 Vbeta primers and 13 Jbeta primers. Sequenced by immunoSEQ multiplex PCR; TCRdb stores in-frame clones only, minus some. The table has some 110,000 clones, 76% seen once. This TCR was sampled from a man over 45 in good health and CMV-seronegative. The specimen was PBMCs. The chain recombines TRBV6-5 with TRBJ1-3, with D unclear. The CDR3 nucleotides are TGTGCCAGTATGTCTGGAAACACCATATATTTT. It specifies CASMSGNTIYF.